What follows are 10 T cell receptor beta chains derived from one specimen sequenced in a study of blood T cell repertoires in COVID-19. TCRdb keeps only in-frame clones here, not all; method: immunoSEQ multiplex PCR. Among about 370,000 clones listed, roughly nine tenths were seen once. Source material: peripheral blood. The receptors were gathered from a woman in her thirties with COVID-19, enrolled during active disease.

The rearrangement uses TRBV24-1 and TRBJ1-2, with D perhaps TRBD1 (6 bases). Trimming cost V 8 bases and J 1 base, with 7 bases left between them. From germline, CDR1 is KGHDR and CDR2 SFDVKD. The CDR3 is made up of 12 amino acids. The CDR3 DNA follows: TGTGCCACCAAGGGGGATAACTATGGCTACACCTTC. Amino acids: CATKGDNYGYTF.

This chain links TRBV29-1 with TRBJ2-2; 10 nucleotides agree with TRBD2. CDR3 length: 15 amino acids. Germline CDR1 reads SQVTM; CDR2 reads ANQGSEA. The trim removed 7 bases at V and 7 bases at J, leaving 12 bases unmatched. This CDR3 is CSALSSGGAIGELFF. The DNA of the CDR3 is TGCAGCGCCCTATCCAGCGGGGGGGCTATCGGGGAGCTGTTTTTT.

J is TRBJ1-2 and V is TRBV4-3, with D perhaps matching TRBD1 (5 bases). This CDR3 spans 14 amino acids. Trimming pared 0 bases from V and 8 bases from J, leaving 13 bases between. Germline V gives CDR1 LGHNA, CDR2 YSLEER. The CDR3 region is CASSQDGQGRGYTF. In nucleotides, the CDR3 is TGCGCCAGCAGCCAAGATGGGCAGGGCCGAGGCTACACCTTC.

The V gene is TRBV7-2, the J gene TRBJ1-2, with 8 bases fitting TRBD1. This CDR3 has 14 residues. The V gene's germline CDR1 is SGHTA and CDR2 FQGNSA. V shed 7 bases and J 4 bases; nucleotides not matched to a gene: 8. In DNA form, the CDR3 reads TGTGCCAGCACCGACTCCGGACAGGGCTATGGCTACACCTTC. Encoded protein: CASTDSGQGYGYTF.

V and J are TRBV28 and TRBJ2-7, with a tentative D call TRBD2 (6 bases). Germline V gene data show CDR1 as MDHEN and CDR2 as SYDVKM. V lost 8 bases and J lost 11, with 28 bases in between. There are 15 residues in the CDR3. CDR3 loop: CASGPAGLQTTKEYV. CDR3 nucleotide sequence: TGTGCCAGCGGACCGGCGGGACTCCAAACGACCAAGGAGTACGTC.

The CDR3 protein is CASSRQIHTEAFF. The CDR3 DNA follows: TGTGCCAGCAGCCGCCAGATTCACACTGAAGCTTTCTTT. J is TRBJ1-1 and V is TRBV3-1 (or the pseudogene TRBV3-2); D is ambiguous. With 4 bases removed from V and 3 bases from J, the gap between germline ends came to 9 bases. There are 13 residues in the CDR3. Germline loops: CDR1 LGHDT, CDR2 YNNKEL (reference sequence).

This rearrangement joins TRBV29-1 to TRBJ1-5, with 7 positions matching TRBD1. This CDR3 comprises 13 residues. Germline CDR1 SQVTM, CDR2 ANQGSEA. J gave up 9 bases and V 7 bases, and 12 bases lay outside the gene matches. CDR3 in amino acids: CSAQKGGAGPQHF. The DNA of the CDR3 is TGCAGCGCGCAAAAAGGGGGCGCAGGGCCCCAGCATTTT.

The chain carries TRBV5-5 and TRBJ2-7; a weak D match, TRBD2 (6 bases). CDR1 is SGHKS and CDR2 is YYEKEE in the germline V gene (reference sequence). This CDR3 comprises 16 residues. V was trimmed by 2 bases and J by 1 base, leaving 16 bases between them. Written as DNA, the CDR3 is TGTGCCAGCAGCTTAGGACTACTAACCGAGTCCTACGAGCAGTACGTC. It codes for CASSLGLLTESYEQYV.

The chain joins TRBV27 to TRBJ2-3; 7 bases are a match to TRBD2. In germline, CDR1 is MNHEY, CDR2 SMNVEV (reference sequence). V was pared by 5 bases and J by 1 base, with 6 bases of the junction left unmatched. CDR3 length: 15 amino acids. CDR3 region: CASSRTSARTDTQYF. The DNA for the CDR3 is TGTGCCAGCAGTCGTACTAGCGCGCGCACAGATACGCAGTATTTT.

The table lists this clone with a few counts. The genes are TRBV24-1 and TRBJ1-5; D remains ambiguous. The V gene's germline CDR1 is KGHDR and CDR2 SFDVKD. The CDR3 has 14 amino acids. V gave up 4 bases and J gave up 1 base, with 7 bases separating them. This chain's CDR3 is CATSEGVSNQPQHF. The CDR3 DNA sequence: TGTGCCACCAGTGAGGGAGTAAGCAATCAGCCCCAGCATTTT.